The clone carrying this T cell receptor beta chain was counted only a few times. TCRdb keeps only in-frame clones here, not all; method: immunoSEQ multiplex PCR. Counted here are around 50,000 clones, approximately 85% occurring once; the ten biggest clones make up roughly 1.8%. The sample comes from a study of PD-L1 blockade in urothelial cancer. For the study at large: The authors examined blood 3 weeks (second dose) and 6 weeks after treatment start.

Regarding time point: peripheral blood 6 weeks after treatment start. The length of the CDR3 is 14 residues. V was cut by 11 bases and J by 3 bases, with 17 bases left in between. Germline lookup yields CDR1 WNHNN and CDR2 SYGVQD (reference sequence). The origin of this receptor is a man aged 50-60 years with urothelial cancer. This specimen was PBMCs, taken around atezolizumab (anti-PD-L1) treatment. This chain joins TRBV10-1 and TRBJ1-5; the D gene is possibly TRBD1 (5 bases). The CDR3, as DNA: TGCGCCCGCGGGACCCGCCTTGACAATCAGCCCCAGCATTTT. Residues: CARGTRLDNQPQHF.